These T cell receptor beta chains were read from a single sample in a study of blood T cell repertoires in COVID-19. The protocol was immunoSEQ multiplex PCR, while the TCRdb copy is restricted to in-frame clones and leaves out a portion. The sample shows 350,000 or so clones, 88% of them seen only once. Sample: peripheral blood. All receptors derive from a woman aged 25 to 39 with COVID-19, enrolled during active disease. CDR3s include the opening cysteine and the closing phenylalanine or tryptophan. The D gene is left open where the match is weak. Clone size is stated in some rows and not others, as once, few, many or a class when expanded.

d_gene,v_gene,abundance,len,j_gene,CDR3aa,CDR3nt
.,TRBV19,.,16,TRBJ1-1,CASRPAGGGRGTEAFF,TGTGCCAGTAGGCCAGCCGGGGGGGGGCGAGGCACTGAAGCTTTCTTT
.,TRBV9,once,16,TRBJ1-3,CASSEYSTGSGNTIYF,TGTGCCAGCAGCGAATACTCTACGGGATCTGGAAACACCATATATTTT
.,TRBV29-1,.,12,TRBJ1-1,CSAGVYLNFVIF,TGCAGCGCCGGGGTTTACCTCAATTTTGTGATCTTT
TRBD1,TRBV28,once,20,TRBJ1-1,CASSPYNLDRDANMNTEAFF,TGTGCCAGCAGCCCGTATAACCTTGACAGGGATGCCAATATGAACACTGAAGCTTTCTTT
.,TRBV2,.,17,TRBJ1-2,CASSVGGIGPNGGGYTF,TGTGCCAGCAGTGTCGGGGGAATTGGGCCCAACGGGGGTGGCTACACCTTC
.,TRBV30,.,11,TRBJ2-3,CAWAGTDTQYF,TGTGCCTGGGCCGGCACAGATACGCAGTATTTT
.,TRBV19,.,14,TRBJ1-2,CASSTGGTGYGYTF,TGTGCCAGTAGTACGGGGGGTACGGGCTATGGCTACACCTTC
TRBD1,TRBV11-2,.,16,TRBJ1-6,CASSLTRTGGYSPLHF,TGTGCCAGCAGCTTAACGCGGACAGGGGGATATTCACCCCTCCACTTT
TRBD1,TRBV29-1,.,12,TRBJ1-2,CSARDRVYGYTF,TGCAGCGCCCGGGACAGGGTTTATGGCTACACCTTC
TRBD2,TRBV15,.,13,TRBJ2-5,CATGSTSGGTQYF,TGTGCCACCGGTTCAACTAGCGGGGGGACCCAGTACTTC
.,TRBV4-2,.,19,TRBJ2-3,CASSQTLTIQGLYTDTQYF,TGTGCCAGCAGCCAAACTCTGACAATACAGGGTTTATACACAGATACGCAGTATTTT
.,TRBV19,.,12,TRBJ2-1,CASWDGGNEQFF,TGTGCCAGTTGGGACGGGGGCAATGAGCAGTTCTTC
.,TRBV5-1,.,14,TRBJ1-4,CASSWDNTNEKLFF,TGCGCCAGCAGCTGGGACAACACTAATGAAAAACTGTTTTTT
.,TRBV27,few,15,TRBJ2-7,CASSFTQAGPYEQYF,TGTGCCAGCAGTTTCACCCAAGCAGGGCCCTACGAGCAGTACTTC
TRBD1,TRBV12-5,.,16,TRBJ2-2,CASGLGQGRGGGELFF,TGTGCTAGTGGTTTAGGACAGGGGCGCGGGGGCGGGGAGCTGTTTTTT
TRBD1,TRBV28,.,15,TRBJ1-4,CASSSGGLANEKLFF,TGTGCCAGCAGTTCAGGGGGGTTGGCTAATGAAAAACTGTTTTTT
TRBD1,TRBV18,.,18,TRBJ1-1,CASSPPGTGVGNIAEAFF,TGTGCCAGCTCACCACCTGGGACAGGGGTGGGGAATATCGCTGAAGCTTTCTTT
TRBD2,TRBV2,.,19,TRBJ2-3,CASSDYWGGDSGVAASQYF,TGTGCCAGCAGTGATTATTGGGGAGGGGATAGCGGGGTCGCGGCGTCGCAGTATTTT
.,TRBV27,.,14,TRBJ1-6,CASGSQSLGSPLHF,TGTGCCAGCGGATCCCAATCTCTAGGTTCACCCCTCCACTTT
.,TRBV7-9,few,12,TRBJ1-5,CASSPAAGPQHF,TGTGCCAGCAGCCCCGCGGCGGGGCCCCAGCATTTT
TRBD1,TRBV7-9,.,18,TRBJ1-2,CASKVTRGQGDKDYGYTF,TGTGCCAGCAAAGTCACCCGCGGACAGGGAGATAAGGACTATGGCTACACCTTC
TRBD2,TRBV19,.,15,TRBJ2-1,CASSTRAGGMDEQFF,TGTGCCAGTAGTACTCGAGCGGGGGGAATGGATGAGCAGTTCTTC
TRBD2,TRBV5-1,once,13,TRBJ2-1,CASSLFGRDEQFF,TGCGCCAGCAGCTTATTTGGGAGGGATGAGCAGTTCTTC